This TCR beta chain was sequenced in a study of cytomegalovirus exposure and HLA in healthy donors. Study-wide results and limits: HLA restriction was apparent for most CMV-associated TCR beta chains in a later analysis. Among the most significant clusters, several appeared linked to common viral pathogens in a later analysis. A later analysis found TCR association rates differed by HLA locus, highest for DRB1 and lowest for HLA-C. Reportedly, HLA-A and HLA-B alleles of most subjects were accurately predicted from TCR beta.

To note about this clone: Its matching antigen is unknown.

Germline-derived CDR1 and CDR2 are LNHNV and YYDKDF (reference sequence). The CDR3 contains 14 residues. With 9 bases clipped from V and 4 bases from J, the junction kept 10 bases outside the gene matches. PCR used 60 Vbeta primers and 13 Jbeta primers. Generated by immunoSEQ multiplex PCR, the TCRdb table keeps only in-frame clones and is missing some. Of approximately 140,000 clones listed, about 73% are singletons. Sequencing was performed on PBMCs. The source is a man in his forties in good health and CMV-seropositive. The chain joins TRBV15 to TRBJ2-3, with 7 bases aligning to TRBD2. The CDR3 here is CATMTSPGADTQYF. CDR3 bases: TGTGCCACTATGACTAGCCCCGGCGCAGATACGCAGTATTTT.